This TCR beta chain stems from a study of T cells in Graves' hyperthyroidism and ophthalmopathy. This clonotype was recorded at least ten times. Patients showing uncontrolled infection, other autoimmune disease, pregnancy or lactation were ineligible. Diagnostic decisions used clinical symptoms, serum thyroxine and TRAb, thyroid ultrasound and orbital computed tomography. Authors of the study amplified TCR beta CDR3 regions from RNA transcripts. The HTBI primer set was used in a first-round RT-PCR of the TCR CDR3. TCRdb redid the calling of the multiplex PCR reads with MiXCR, one entry per CDR3 protein. The sample includes around 530,000 distinct CDR3 sequences, about a sixth of them seen just once. The V gene's germline CDR1 is MDHEN and CDR2 SYDVKM. V was pared by 5 bases and J by 8 bases, with 27 bases between. The CDR3 covers 17 residues.

What was sequenced was blood. The receptor's source is a woman aged 18-29 years with Graves' ophthalmopathy. The chain employs TRBV28 and TRBJ1-2; D may be TRBD1 (5 bases). CDR3 nucleotides: TGTGCCAGCAGTACTTACAAGGGACTTAGTTGGTTTGAGGGCTACACCTTC. Translating gives CASSTYKGLSWFEGYTF.